Described below is a single T cell receptor beta chain sequence and its context. Its antigen is not known. The sample comes from a study of shared clonotypes between healthy human individuals. Study-level points and caveats: Enrolling few donors narrowed the genetic and exposure-history diversity that was represented.

Trimming shortened V by 2 bases and J by 5 bases, and 13 bases separated the two germline ends. Germline V gives CDR1 KGHSH, CDR2 LQKENI. The CDR3 has 15 residues. Genomic DNA from each subset was divided evenly over several immunoSEQ plates. The method was immunoSEQ multiplex PCR; TCRdb's version includes in-frame clones alone and lacks a portion of them. Here the sample spans about 660,000 clones, roughly 70% being singletons. Every donor was a Caucasian adult from Nashville, Tennessee. The source of this sequence is a woman aged 30 to 39 in good health. Sequenced: memory CD4+ T cells sorted from blood. Documented subset: CD45RA-negative fraction. The V call is TRBV18, the J call TRBJ1-5; D is unresolved. CDR3 in DNA: TGTGCCAGCTCACCAATTGGCAGACTAGATCAGCCCCAGCATTTT. The encoded protein is CASSPIGRLDQPQHF.